Following are 29 T cell receptor beta chains from one sample sequenced in a study of blood T cell repertoires in COVID-19. Data came from immunoSEQ multiplex PCR; TCRdb stores just in-frame clones and leaves some out. The profile shows 80,000 to 100,000 clones, about nine tenths of them singletons. Sample: peripheral blood. These receptors all stem from a man aged 55 to 70 with acute or convalescent COVID-19.

V and J are TRBV3-1 (or the pseudogene TRBV3-2) and TRBJ1-2, with D uncertain. Germline CDR1 reads LGHDT; CDR2 reads YNNKEL (reference sequence). V was cut by 5 bases and J by 3 bases, with 13 bases left in between. The CDR3 has 14 residues. Written as DNA, the CDR3 is TGTGCCAGCAGCACCCTTGGAGGTGACTATGGCTACACCTTC. Protein product: CASSTLGGDYGYTF.

The J gene is TRBJ2-1, the V gene TRBV12-3 or TRBV12-4, with TRBD2 matching over 7 bases. The J segment lost 8 bases and the V segment lost 3 bases, leaving 4 bases of the junction unmatched. This CDR3 is 13 amino acids long. DNA of the CDR3: TGTGCCAGCAGTTTTGGTGGGGGGGATGAGCAGTTCTTC. Its translation: CASSFGGGDEQFF.

The V and J genes are TRBV30 and TRBJ1-6; the D gene is possibly TRBD1 (6 bases). V lost 0 bases, J lost 9 bases, and 9 bases lay in between. This CDR3 region has 13 residues. The germline gives CDR1 GTSNPN, CDR2 SVGIG (reference sequence). In nucleotides, the CDR3 is TGTGCCTGGAGTGTACAGGGTACTTCACCCCTCCACTTT. Translation gives CAWSVQGTSPLHF.

This chain connects TRBV6-5 to TRBJ2-1, with D unclear. This CDR3 is 15 amino acids long. CDR1 and CDR2 (germline): MNHEY, SVGAGI. Trimming took off 2 bases at V and 2 bases at J, with 10 bases between the two ends. The CDR3 DNA sequence: TGTGCCAGCAGTTACCAGGCAGTCACCTACAATGAGCAGTTCTTC. Its protein product is CASSYQAVTYNEQFF.

This chain uses TRBV5-1 with TRBJ2-3, with D unclear. V lost 4 bases and J 4 bases, leaving 13 bases between the germline ends. The CDR3 spans 14 residues. The V gene's germline CDR1 is SGHRS and CDR2 YFSETQ. CDR3 region: CASSRAPSPDTQYF. The DNA of the CDR3 is TGCGCCAGCAGCCGCGCTCCGTCGCCAGATACGCAGTATTTT.

The rearrangement links TRBV18 to TRBJ1-6; 7 nucleotides align to TRBD1. The junction had 4 bases not matched to a gene; V was cut back by 2 bases and J by 6 bases. The CDR3 length is 15 residues. The germline V gene encodes CDR1 KGHSH and CDR2 LQKENI. The CDR3 region has the DNA TGTGCCAGCTCACCAGAGGGGGCGACTAATTCACCCCTCCACTTT. This encodes CASSPEGATNSPLHF. The full variable domain, in which reference TRBV18 and TRBJ1-6 provide the parts outside the CDR3, is NAGVMQNPRHLVRRRGQEARLRCSPMKGHSHVYWYRQLPEEGLKFMVYLQKENIIDESGMPKERFSAEFPKEGPSILRIQQVVRGDSAAYFCASSPEGATNSPLHFGNGTRLTVT.

This rearrangement joins TRBV7-2 to TRBJ1-5, with 9 bases identical to TRBD1. Germline assignment: CDR1 SGHTA and CDR2 FQGNSA. J was trimmed by 6 bases and V by 3 bases; bases with no gene match: 6. The CDR3 sequence is 15 residues long. The CDR3 loop reads CASSLGQGFAQPQHF. CDR3 nucleotide sequence: TGTGCCAGCAGCTTGGGACAGGGATTCGCTCAGCCCCAGCATTTT.

The CDR3 DNA sequence: TGTGCCAGCTCACAAAGACAGGGGTCTCGCGAAAAACTGTTTTTT. It codes for CASSQRQGSREKLFF. V usage is TRBV18 and J usage is TRBJ1-4; 8 bases match TRBD1. V trimming: 4 bases; J trimming: 8 bases; junction bases outside the gene matches: 9. The CDR3 has 15 residues. In germline, CDR1 is KGHSH, CDR2 LQKENI.

The V and J genes are TRBV5-1 and TRBJ2-1, with D tentatively TRBD2 (5 bases). Germline values: CDR1 SGHRS, CDR2 YFSETQ. The CDR3 consists of 13 residues. Deletions cut 2 bases from V and 2 bases from J, with 5 bases between. CDR3: CASSFGAYNEQFF. CDR3 sequence (DNA): TGCGCCAGCAGCTTCGGGGCCTACAATGAGCAGTTCTTC. The whole variable domain, remainder taken from reference TRBV5-1 and TRBJ2-1, is KAGVTQTPRYLIKTRGQQVTLSCSPISGHRSVSWYQQTPGQGLQFLFEYFSETQRNKGNFPGRFSGRQFSNSRSEMNVSTLELGDSALYLCASSFGAYNEQFFGPGTRLTVL.

CDR3 amino acids: CATSDFGLAGGSDTQYF. Here the CDR3 DNA reads TGTGCCACCAGTGATTTCGGACTAGCGGGGGGGTCAGATACGCAGTATTTT. The rearrangement links TRBV24-1 to TRBJ2-3; the match to TRBD2 covers 15 bases. J was trimmed by 4 bases and V by 1 base; bases with no gene match: 2. CDR1 KGHDR and CDR2 SFDVKD come from the germline V gene. The CDR3 runs 17 residues.

This chain connects TRBV9 to TRBJ2-1, with D maybe TRBD2 (6 bases). Germline CDR1 reads SGDLS; CDR2 reads YYNGEE. The CDR3 contains 15 residues. Trimming cost V 3 bases and J 3 bases, with 13 bases left between them. CDR3 nucleotides: TGTGCCAGCAGCGCGCGGGAACCTCTCTACAATGAGCAGTTCTTC. Translating gives CASSAREPLYNEQFF.

The chain recombines TRBV6-1 with TRBJ1-5, with D possibly matching TRBD1 (5 bases). CDR1 is MNHNS and CDR2 is SASEGT in the germline V gene. Trimming left V 0 bases short and J 7 bases short, with 10 bases between. The CDR3 is 14 residues long. The DNA of the CDR3 is TGTGCCAGCAGTGAAGCTCTGGGGGGGCAGCCCCAGCATTTT. Translating gives CASSEALGGQPQHF.

This clone was seen just once. This sequence joins TRBV24-1 and TRBJ2-2, with 7 bases identical to TRBD1. Germline CDR1 KGHDR, CDR2 SFDVKD. V lost 4 bases and J lost 3; bases outside the gene matches: 1. The CDR3 consists of 14 residues. DNA of the CDR3: TGTGCCACCAGTGAAACAGGGGACACCGGGGAGCTGTTTTTT. It translates to CATSETGDTGELFF.

The chain is built from TRBV7-9 and TRBJ1-6; 7 bases are shared with TRBD1. The CDR3 covers 15 residues. Germline values: CDR1 SEHNR, CDR2 FQNEAQ (reference sequence). The V segment lost 3 bases and the J segment 7 bases; nucleotides outside the gene matches: 6. DNA for the CDR3: TGTGCCAGCAGCTTGGTCGGGACAGAAAATTCACCCCTCCACTTT. Protein sequence: CASSLVGTENSPLHF.

The gene calls are TRBV11-2 and TRBJ1-2, with D maybe TRBD1 (5 bases). The germline V gene has CDR1 SGHAT and CDR2 FQNNGV. Deletions cut 0 bases from V and 7 bases from J, with 9 bases between. This CDR3 is 13 amino acids long. The CDR3 DNA is TGTGCCAGCAGCTTAGACAGGGATGCTGGCTACACCTTC. It codes for CASSLDRDAGYTF.

Only one count was recorded for this clone. The chain couples TRBV18 to TRBJ2-7, with D possibly being TRBD1 (6 bases). The CDR3 is 14 amino acids. CDR1 is KGHSH, CDR2 LQKENI, per germline. V was cut by 6 bases and J by 3 bases, with 15 bases left in between. The CDR3: CASSPTGFFYEQYV. The CDR3, as DNA: TGTGCCAGCTCCCCGACAGGTTTTTTCTACGAGCAGTACGTC.

Only one count was recorded for this clone. This chain connects TRBV5-1 to TRBJ1-5; 7 bases match TRBD1. The ends lost 4 bases at V and 2 bases at J; junction bases unmatched: 12. CDR1 is SGHRS and CDR2 is YFSETQ in the germline V gene. The CDR3 runs 17 residues. The CDR3 nucleotides read TGCGCCAGCAGCATAGGGACAGCCGTTTTCGGCAATCAGCCCCAGCATTTT. Residues: CASSIGTAVFGNQPQHF.

The chain recombines TRBV18 with TRBJ1-1; D uncertain. Germline V lookup: CDR1 KGHSH, CDR2 LQKENI. Trimming left V 3 bases short and J 0 bases short, with 14 bases between. The CDR3 covers 16 residues. The CDR3 loop reads CASSPIWGDMNTEAFF. The DNA of the CDR3 is TGTGCCAGCTCACCGATATGGGGAGATATGAACACTGAAGCTTTCTTT.

The chain combines TRBV12-3 or TRBV12-4 with TRBJ1-1; TRBD1 might be the D (6 bases). This CDR3 spans 12 amino acids. Between the trimmed V and J ends, which lost 6 bases and 9 bases, there was a span of 14 bases. CDR3 sequence (DNA): TGTGCCAGCAGACCCGAGGGGGAGAAAGCTTTCTTT. Translated: CASRPEGEKAFF.

This rearrangement joins TRBV7-6 to TRBJ1-1, with 8 bases matching TRBD1. This CDR3 comprises 14 residues. The J segment lost 3 bases and the V segment lost 4 bases, leaving 4 bases of the junction unmatched. Looked up from germline, CDR1 is SGHVS and CDR2 is FNYEAQ. The CDR3 DNA reads as TGTGCCAGCAGCTCGACGACAGGGGACACTGAAGCTTTCTTT. Protein: CASSSTTGDTEAFF.

The V call is TRBV4-1, the J call TRBJ1-3; D remains unclear. The CDR3 length is 14 residues. V gave up 1 base and J gave up 5 bases, with 9 bases separating them. Germline lookup yields CDR1 MGHRA and CDR2 YSYEKL. The CDR3: CASSQAGNRNTIYF. For the CDR3, the DNA is TGCGCCAGCAGCCAAGCCGGGAATCGAAACACCATATATTTT.

V usage is TRBV25-1 and J usage is TRBJ2-3, with a weak D call TRBD2 (6 bases). This CDR3 region has 16 residues. V gave up 5 bases and J gave up 0 bases, with 15 bases separating them. Looked up from germline, CDR1 is MGHDK and CDR2 is SYGVNS. The CDR3 loop is CASSRGVGTSTDTQYF. For the CDR3, the DNA is TGTGCCAGCAGTCGGGGCGTGGGGACTAGCACAGATACGCAGTATTTT.

DNA for the CDR3: TGTGCCAGTAGTGGGGGACAGTGGCTGAGCAATCAGCCCCAGCATTTT. It is translated as CASSGGQWLSNQPQHF. J is TRBJ1-5 and V is TRBV19; the match to TRBD1 covers 7 bases. The germline CDR1 and CDR2 sequences are LNHDA and SQIVND (reference sequence). The CDR3 has 16 residues. V shed 5 bases, J shed 1 base, and the junction held 8 bases outside the gene matches.

This clone was counted once. J is TRBJ2-2 and V is TRBV21-1; the table assigns TRBD2, which was not confirmed against the DNA. TRBV21-1 is noted as a pseudogene. This CDR3 spans 15 amino acids. CDR3 in amino acids: CASSISDFNTGELFF. In nucleotides, the CDR3 is TGTGCCAGCAGCATCTCGGACTTCAACACCGGGGAGCTGTTTTTT.

V is TRBV5-1 and J is TRBJ2-1; TRBD2 agrees at 10 bases. Germline lookup yields CDR1 SGHRS and CDR2 YFSETQ. V shed 0 bases, J shed 0 bases, and the junction held 3 bases outside the gene matches. The CDR3 loop spans 17 amino acids. Here the CDR3 DNA reads TGCGCCAGCAGCTTGGTACTAGCGGGATCCTCCTACAATGAGCAGTTCTTC. Amino acid sequence: CASSLVLAGSSYNEQFF.

This chain joins TRBV11-2 and TRBJ1-1; 7 positions match TRBD1. The CDR3 spans 14 residues. The germline V gene has CDR1 SGHAT and CDR2 FQNNGV. V shed 4 bases, J shed 0 bases, and the junction held 2 bases outside the gene matches. CDR3 bases: TGTGCCAGCAGCTGGGGACAGATGAACACTGAAGCTTTCTTT. Translated, it gives CASSWGQMNTEAFF.

This chain connects TRBV7-2 to TRBJ2-2, with no clear D. The length of the CDR3 is 13 residues. Germline CDR1 SGHTA, CDR2 FQGNSA. The V gene lost 1 base and the J gene lost 4 bases, with 4 bases spanning the gap. The CDR3 loop is CASSLGSTGELFF. Written as DNA, the CDR3 is TGTGCCAGCAGCTTAGGTAGCACCGGGGAGCTGTTTTTT.

The chain couples TRBV7-2 to TRBJ1-1; 8 nucleotides align to TRBD1. V trimming: 7 bases; J trimming: 4 bases; junction bases outside the gene matches: 5. The CDR3 consists of 13 residues. The germline V gene encodes CDR1 SGHTA and CDR2 FQGNSA. Written as DNA, the CDR3 is TGTGCCAGCACCGGAGACAGGGGCACTGAAGCTTTCTTT. This encodes CASTGDRGTEAFF. The variable domain in full, completed from reference TRBV7-2 and TRBJ1-1, reads GAGVSQSPSNKVTEKGKDVELRCDPISGHTALYWYRQSLGQGLEFLIYFQGNSAPDKSGLPSDRFSAERTGGSVSTLTIQRTQQEDSAVYLCASTGDRGTEAFFGQGTRLTVV.

The chain carries TRBV5-6 and TRBJ2-2; maybe TRBD2 (5 bases). The CDR3 extends over 15 amino acids. Between the trimmed V and J ends, which lost 0 bases and 1 base, there was a span of 7 bases. Per germline, CDR1 SGHDT and CDR2 YYEEEE. The CDR3 DNA reads TGTGCCAGCAGCTTGGTGGGAGAGAACACCGGGGAGCTGTTTTTT. Its translation: CASSLVGENTGELFF. Supplemented by reference TRBV5-6 and TRBJ2-2, the full variable domain reads DAGVTQSPTHLIKTRGQQVTLRCSPKSGHDTVSWYQQALGQGPQFIFQYYEEEERQRGNFPDRFSGHQFPNYSSELNVNALLLGDSALYLCASSLVGENTGELFFGEGSRLTVL.